The TCR beta chain described here comes from a study of T-cell reconstitution after alpha-beta-depleted transplantation in children. Unique molecular identifiers tagged the TCRbeta library. TCRdb itself ran the PCR reads through MiXCR, one entry per CDR3 protein. The sample holds roughly 610,000 distinct CDR3 sequences, about 10% seen once. The CDR3 totals 13 residues. V lost 10 bases to trimming and J lost 5 bases; unmatched junction nucleotides: 8. CDR1 and CDR2 (germline): ENHRY, SYGVKD. This clonotype was detected only a few times. V usage is TRBV10-3 and J usage is TRBJ2-5, with 9 bases fitting TRBD2. The origin of this receptor is a human donor who donated a stem cell graft to a child with acute myeloid leukemia. Sequenced material: PBMCs from the stem cell graft donor, taken from the stem cell graft. CDR3: CATNSGSGETQYF. The CDR3 nucleotides read TGTGCCACCAATAGCGGGAGCGGGGAGACCCAGTACTTC.